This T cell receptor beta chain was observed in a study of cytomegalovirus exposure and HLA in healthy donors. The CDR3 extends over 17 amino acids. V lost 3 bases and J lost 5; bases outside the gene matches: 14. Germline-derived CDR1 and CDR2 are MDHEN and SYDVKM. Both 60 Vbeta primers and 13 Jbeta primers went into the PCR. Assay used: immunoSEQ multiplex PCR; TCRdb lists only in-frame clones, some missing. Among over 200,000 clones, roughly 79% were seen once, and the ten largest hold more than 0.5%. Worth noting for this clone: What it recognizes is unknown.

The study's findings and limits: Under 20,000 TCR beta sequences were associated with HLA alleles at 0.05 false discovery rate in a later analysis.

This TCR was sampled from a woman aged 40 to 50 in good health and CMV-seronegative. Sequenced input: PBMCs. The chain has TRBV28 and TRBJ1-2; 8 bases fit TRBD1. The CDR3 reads CASSFRGQDPRWYGYTF. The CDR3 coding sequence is TGTGCCAGCAGTTTCCGGGGACAGGATCCACGGTGGTATGGCTACACCTTC.